Each of the 28 T cell receptor beta chains below was sequenced from the same sample in a study of read filtering for tumor transcriptome and immune sequencing. Molecular barcoded adaptors covering alpha/delta and beta/gamma chains were used on around 400 ng RNA. Using its own MiXCR run on the reads, TCRdb lists one record per CDR3 protein. The sample shows 40,000 to 55,000 distinct CDR3 sequences, about 19% of them seen only once. Sequenced sample: a population of CD138-negative cells sorted from bone marrow. The receptors come from a donor aged 40 or older with multiple myeloma.

This clonotype was detected many times. The rearrangement joins TRBV4-1 to TRBJ2-1; 9 bases fit TRBD2. V was clipped by 4 bases and J by 3 bases; unmatched bases: 7. Germline V gives CDR1 MGHRA, CDR2 YSYEKL. This CDR3 is 16 amino acids long. DNA of the CDR3: TGCGCCAGCAGCCTTCCCCTAGCGGGACGCTACAATGAGCAGTTCTTC. Translation: CASSLPLAGRYNEQFF.

This clonotype was recorded at least ten times. V and J are TRBV29-1 and TRBJ1-1; D is ambiguous. This CDR3 region has 12 residues. V was pared by 1 base and J by 0 bases, with 3 bases between. Germline V gives CDR1 SQVTM, CDR2 ANQGSEA. In DNA form, the CDR3 reads TGCAGCGTTGAAGGGGTGAACACTGAAGCTTTCTTT. Encoded protein: CSVEGVNTEAFF.

In this sample, this clonotype turned up many times. The CDR3, as DNA: TGTGCCAGCAGCTCTCTCGAAGAGCGGGAGCCCTACGAGCAGTACTTC. It yields the protein CASSSLEEREPYEQYF. V and J are TRBV7-3 and TRBJ2-7; 8 nucleotides match TRBD2. This CDR3 region has 16 residues. The V and J ends lost 4 bases and 2 bases, in that order; junction bases with no gene match: 10. Looked up from germline, CDR1 is SGHTA and CDR2 is FQGTGA.

This clonotype was detected ten times or more. This sequence joins TRBV20-1 and TRBJ2-7, with 7 bases aligning to TRBD2. From germline, CDR1 is DFQATT and CDR2 SNEGSKA (reference sequence). Trimming removed 0 bases from V and 0 bases from J; junction bases left unmatched: 2. This CDR3 comprises 14 residues. CDR3: CSARERESSYEQYF. Written as DNA, the CDR3 is TGCAGTGCTAGAGAGCGGGAGAGCTCCTACGAGCAGTACTTC.

This clonotype was seen many times. The chain combines TRBV11-3 with TRBJ2-1; 13 bases map to TRBD2. The germline CDR1 and CDR2 sequences are SGHNT and YENEEA. With 5 bases clipped from V and 1 base from J, the junction kept 8 bases outside the gene matches. This CDR3 is 18 amino acids long. CDR3: CASSRTSGRAASYNEQFF. CDR3 DNA sequence: TGTGCCAGCAGCCGAACTAGCGGGAGGGCCGCATCCTACAATGAGCAGTTCTTC.

This clonotype was observed at least ten times. The chain employs TRBV29-1 and TRBJ2-1; TRBD1 matches 10 bases. Germline CDR1 is SQVTM and CDR2 is ANQGSEA. After removal of 5 bases from V and 6 bases from J, the junction contained 10 bases not matched to a gene. The length of the CDR3 is 15 residues. The chain's CDR3 is CSVRTGTGVSNEQFF. CDR3 in DNA: TGCAGCGTTAGGACCGGGACAGGGGTAAGCAATGAGCAGTTCTTC.

Many counts were recorded for this clonotype. This rearrangement joins TRBV5-1 to TRBJ2-1; 8 bases are a match to TRBD2. This CDR3 is built from 14 residues. In germline, CDR1 is SGHRS, CDR2 YFSETQ. J lost 6 bases, V lost 4 bases, and 6 bases had no gene match. CDR3 loop: CASSALAATNEQFF. DNA for the CDR3: TGCGCCAGCAGCGCACTAGCGGCTACCAATGAGCAGTTCTTC.

This clonotype appeared many times. V and J are TRBV24-1 and TRBJ2-3, with no clear D. This CDR3 is 13 amino acids long. V dropped 3 bases and J dropped 2 bases, with 5 bases sitting between them. Germline V gene data show CDR1 as KGHDR and CDR2 as SFDVKD. The DNA of the CDR3 is TGTGCCACCAGTGATCCCCCCACAGATACGCAGTATTTT. Translation: CATSDPPTDTQYF.

This clonotype has a count of ten or more. The chain combines TRBV29-1 with TRBJ1-4, with TRBD1 matching over 8 bases. Germline V CDR1 and CDR2: SQVTM, ANQGSEA. This CDR3 region has 15 residues. Trimming took 0 bases from V and 2 from J; bases not matched to a gene: 2. CDR3 residues: CSVEDQGATNEKLFF. CDR3 coding DNA: TGCAGCGTTGAAGATCAGGGGGCCACTAATGAAAAACTGTTTTTT.

About this clonotype itself: Given a far larger clone just one base away, this is likely a sequencing read error. In DNA, the CDR3 is TGTGCCAGCAGTTCCAAAGGGGGATCCTGCAATGAGCAGTTCTTC. Translation: CASSSKGGSCNEQFF. The chain carries TRBV6-2 or TRBV6-3 and TRBJ2-1, with D perhaps TRBD1 (6 bases). The germline V gene has CDR1 MNHEY and CDR2 SVGEGT. The CDR3 has 15 residues.

To note about this clonotype: With only one base between it and a far larger clone, this is likely a read error. The rearrangement links TRBV12-3 or TRBV12-4 to TRBJ2-1; D gene uncertain. The ends were cut back, 8 bases at V and 6 bases at J, with 11 bases in the middle. CDR3 length equals 12 residues. Written as DNA, the CDR3 is TGTGCCAGCTCGTTCGCCCCCAATGAGCAGTTCTTC. Protein sequence: CASSFAPNEQFF.

The V and J genes are TRBV19 and TRBJ2-2, with D perhaps TRBD1 (6 bases). The CDR3 has 16 residues. V shed 5 bases and J shed 5 bases, with 18 bases lying between them. Germline values: CDR1 LNHDA, CDR2 SQIVND (reference sequence). The CDR3 sequence is CASSAKGGYSTGELFF. CDR3 coding DNA: TGTGCCAGTAGTGCTAAAGGGGGTTATAGTACCGGGGAGCTGTTTTTT.

This clonotype has ten or more counts. The chain recombines TRBV12-5 with TRBJ1-2, with D possibly being TRBD1 (5 bases). The CDR3 has 17 residues. Trimming took off 2 bases at V and 3 bases at J, with 19 bases between the two ends. In germline, CDR1 is LGHNT, CDR2 FRNRAP. The CDR3 sequence: CASGLKTGTLTHYGYTF. Written as DNA, the CDR3 is TGTGCTAGTGGTTTGAAAACCGGGACCTTGACCCACTATGGCTACACCTTC.

This clonotype was detected many times. V usage is TRBV10-3 and J usage is TRBJ2-7; D not resolved. V lost 3 bases and J lost 0, with 15 bases in between. Germline CDR1 ENHRY, CDR2 SYGVKD. The CDR3 runs 16 residues. The CDR3 DNA is TGTGCCATCAGTGAATTCGATAGAACCACCTCCTACGAGCAGTACTTC. This encodes CAISEFDRTTSYEQYF.

This clonotype has more than one count but fewer than ten. The chain links TRBV11-3 to TRBJ2-2; D may be TRBD1 (6 bases). Between the trimmed V and J ends, which lost 3 bases and 2 bases, there was a span of 10 bases. The germline CDR1 and CDR2 sequences are SGHNT and YENEEA. The CDR3 has 15 amino acids. CDR3 loop: CASSLAGANTGELFF. CDR3 sequence (DNA): TGTGCCAGCAGCTTGGCAGGGGCAAACACCGGGGAGCTGTTTTTT.

With respect to this clonotype: A much larger clonotype is one base distant, so this may be a read error. The V and J genes are TRBV20-1 and TRBJ2-3, with TRBD2 identical over 9 bases. The CDR3 runs 15 residues. Trimming at V came to 5 bases and at J to 0 bases, leaving 6 bases not matched to a gene. Germline V CDR1 and CDR2: DFQATT, SNEGSKA (reference sequence). The CDR3 spells CSAAGLASSTDTQYF. The CDR3 region has the DNA TGCAGTGCTGCGGGACTAGCCTCGAGCACAGATACGCAGTATTTT.

The V and J genes are TRBV2 and TRBJ2-5; a weak D match, TRBD2 (5 bases). Trimming cost V 9 bases and J 5 bases, with 13 bases left between them. CDR1 is SNHLY, CDR2 FYNNEI, per germline. The CDR3 is made up of 12 amino acids. The CDR3 protein is CASRGSWETQYF. The CDR3 coding sequence is TGTGCCAGTCGAGGGAGCTGGGAGACCCAGTACTTC.

This clonotype was counted many times. The chain has TRBV29-1 and TRBJ1-1; unclear D gene. The V end was cut by 1 base, the J end by 0 bases, with 9 bases between. Germline-derived CDR1 and CDR2 are SQVTM and ANQGSEA. The CDR3 has 14 residues. Written as DNA, the CDR3 is TGCAGCGTTGAAGGGACCGCCCTGAACACTGAAGCTTTCTTT. It encodes CSVEGTALNTEAFF.

This clonotype was observed a handful of times. The chain recombines TRBV7-3 with TRBJ2-1; 7 positions match TRBD2. Germline CDR1 reads SGHTA; CDR2 reads FQGTGA. This CDR3 contains 16 residues. The junction had 17 bases not matched to a gene; V was cut back by 5 bases and J by 10 bases. The CDR3 DNA reads TGTGCCAGCAGCCCCTCAAGCGGGACGGTTTTAGGAGAGCAGTTCTTC. Translated: CASSPSSGTVLGEQFF.

This clonotype occurred many times. This chain joins TRBV19 and TRBJ1-5; 7 bases line up with TRBD1. This CDR3 has 13 residues. With V trimmed by 7 bases and J by 7 bases, 7 bases remained unmatched. Germline values: CDR1 LNHDA, CDR2 SQIVND (reference sequence). CDR3 coding DNA: TGTGCCAGTAAATTTTCACAGGGGCAGCCCCAGCATTTT. It codes for CASKFSQGQPQHF.

Regarding this clonotype: Being one base from a much bigger clone, this may be a read error. This chain uses TRBV5-1 with TRBJ2-1; 11 bases are shared with TRBD2. V gave up 4 bases and J gave up 8 bases; unmatched junction bases: 8. The CDR3 extends over 15 amino acids. Germline V gene data show CDR1 as SGHRS and CDR2 as YFSETQ. The CDR3 sequence: CASSPTSGKYDEQFF. The CDR3 nucleotides read TGCGCCAGCAGCCCGACTAGCGGGAAGTACGATGAGCAGTTCTTC.

Many counts were recorded for this clonotype. The rearrangement links TRBV7-6 to TRBJ1-1; the D is unclear. The CDR3 loop spans 14 amino acids. The germline gives CDR1 SGHVS, CDR2 FNYEAQ. With 4 bases removed from V and 4 bases from J, the gap between germline ends came to 13 bases. The CDR3 loop reads CASSSWSRGTEAFF. The CDR3 nucleotides read TGTGCCAGCAGCTCTTGGTCAAGAGGCACTGAAGCTTTCTTT. The variable domain in full, completed from reference TRBV7-6 and TRBJ1-1, reads GAGVSQSPRYKVTKRGQDVALRCDPISGHVSLYWYRQALGQGPEFLTYFNYEAQQDKSGLPNDRFSAERPEGSISTLTIQRTEQRDSAMYRCASSSWSRGTEAFFGQGTRLTVV.

This clonotype was detected many times. The rearrangement joins TRBV12-3 or TRBV12-4 to TRBJ2-7; 8 bases line up with TRBD1. Trimming at V came to 5 bases and at J to 3 bases, leaving 0 bases not matched to a gene. The CDR3 covers 12 residues. The CDR3 loop is CASSTGGYEQYF. The CDR3 region has the DNA TGTGCCAGCAGTACAGGGGGCTACGAGCAGTACTTC.

There are many counts of this clonotype. The chain is built from TRBV6-5 and TRBJ2-7, with 7 bases aligning to TRBD2. J gave up 0 bases and V 6 bases, and 11 bases lay outside the gene matches. Germline values: CDR1 MNHEY, CDR2 SVGAGI. The CDR3 runs 16 residues. CDR3 sequence reads: CASSRTYGGSSYEQYF. The CDR3 nucleotides read TGTGCCAGCAGCCGCACTTATGGCGGGAGCTCCTACGAGCAGTACTTC.

The chain recombines TRBV5-1 with TRBJ1-3; the D gene is possibly TRBD1 (6 bases). The V end was cut by 4 bases, the J end by 4 bases, with 18 bases between. The V gene's germline CDR1 is SGHRS and CDR2 YFSETQ. This CDR3 has 16 amino acids. The CDR3 protein is CASSADGRGLGNTIYF. The CDR3 bases are TGCGCCAGCAGCGCGGATGGCCGGGGGCTGGGAAACACCATATATTTT.

The rearrangement joins TRBV29-1 to TRBJ2-1; TRBD2 might be the D (6 bases). This CDR3 spans 16 amino acids. The germline CDR1 and CDR2 sequences are SQVTM and ANQGSEA. V dropped 0 bases and J dropped 6 bases, with 18 bases sitting between them. As DNA, the CDR3 is TGCAGCGTTGAAGATGGGGTTGGGGGGAGATCCAATGAGCAGTTCTTC. Its protein is CSVEDGVGGRSNEQFF.

This clonotype was seen repeatedly, ten times or more. V and J are TRBV18 and TRBJ2-2, with D uncertain. The CDR3 is 11 residues long. In germline, CDR1 is KGHSH, CDR2 LQKENI. V was clipped by 8 bases and J by 6 bases, with 7 bases between them. The CDR3 loop reads CASRSPGELFF. The CDR3 DNA follows: TGTGCCAGCCGAAGTCCCGGGGAGCTGTTTTTT.

This clonotype occurred many times. This chain uses TRBV30 with TRBJ2-2; 8 bases match TRBD1. Per germline, CDR1 GTSNPN and CDR2 SVGIG (reference sequence). This CDR3 contains 17 residues. Trimming cost V 4 bases and J 4 bases; bases outside gene matches: 14. CDR3 residues: CAWTRQGRNRATGELFF. DNA of the CDR3: TGTGCCTGGACCCGACAGGGGCGGAACAGGGCCACCGGGGAGCTGTTTTTT.